The 30 T cell receptor beta chains below were found in one sample sequenced in a study of T cell changes during pregnancy in multiple sclerosis. The protocol was immunoSEQ multiplex PCR, while the TCRdb copy is restricted to in-frame clones and leaves out a portion. This repertoire shows 75,000 to 95,000 clones, about 91% found once; its top ten account for 0.95%. This specimen consisted of peripheral blood, obtained before pregnancy. The receptors stem from a female donor with multiple sclerosis, enrolled in a pregnancy study.

A word on this clone: In the same sample, other DNA sequences code for this CDR3. The chain uses TRBV9 and TRBJ2-7; tentatively, D is TRBD2 (5 bases). The ends were cut back, 0 bases at V and 4 bases at J, with 8 bases in the middle. The germline gives CDR1 SGDLS, CDR2 YYNGEE. CDR3 size: 13 residues. The CDR3 DNA is TGTGCCAGCAGCGTAGGGACTGAGTACGAGCAGTACTTC. Translating gives CASSVGTEYEQYF.

This chain joins TRBV11-2 and TRBJ1-2, with TRBD1 as a possible D gene (6 bases). There are 13 residues in the CDR3. Germline lookup yields CDR1 SGHAT and CDR2 FQNNGV. V lost 4 bases and J lost 6, with 12 bases in between. The CDR3 here is CASSSYRVDGYTF. CDR3 in DNA: TGTGCCAGCAGCTCGTACAGGGTCGATGGCTACACCTTC. Filled out from reference TRBV11-2 and TRBJ1-2, the complete variable domain reads EAGVAQSPRYKIIEKRQSVAFWCNPISGHATLYWYQQILGQGPKLLIQFQNNGVVDDSQLPKDRFSAERLKGVDSTLKIQPAKLEDSAVYLCASSSYRVDGYTFGSGTRLTVV.

This chain joins TRBV19 and TRBJ2-7, with a possible D match to TRBD1 (6 bases). V lost 5 bases and J lost 2, with 13 bases in between. Germline V CDR1 and CDR2: LNHDA, SQIVND (reference sequence). This CDR3 region has 14 residues. CDR3 region: CASSQGHGTYEQYF. The CDR3 region has the DNA TGTGCCAGTAGTCAGGGACACGGGACCTACGAGCAGTACTTC.

V and J are TRBV5-1 and TRBJ1-1, with D perhaps TRBD1 (6 bases). This CDR3 is built from 15 residues. In germline, CDR1 is SGHRS, CDR2 YFSETQ. The V end was cut by 3 bases, the J end by 2 bases, with 14 bases between. DNA of the CDR3: TGCGCCAGCAGCTCGGAGGGGGGGCGCAACACTGAAGCTTTCTTT. It codes for CASSSEGGRNTEAFF.

The J gene is TRBJ2-1, the V gene TRBV29-1; TRBD2 matches at 13 bases. The germline CDR1 and CDR2 sequences are SQVTM and ANQGSEA. The CDR3 spans 14 residues. V shed 7 bases and J 9 bases; nucleotides not matched to a gene: 9. CDR3 region: CSALLAGGRPEQFF. Here the CDR3 DNA reads TGCAGCGCCCTACTAGCGGGGGGGCGCCCTGAGCAGTTCTTC.

This chain connects TRBV27 to TRBJ2-7, with a tentative D call TRBD1 (5 bases). The CDR3 has 13 amino acids. Trimming removed 6 bases at V and 5 bases at J, with 14 bases between. Germline values: CDR1 MNHEY, CDR2 SMNVEV (reference sequence). The CDR3 here is CASRAGRVDEQYF. The CDR3 DNA is TGTGCCAGCAGGGCAGGGCGAGTGGACGAGCAGTACTTC.

This clone was seen a handful of times. This chain joins TRBV2 and TRBJ1-5; possibly TRBD1 for D (5 bases). Between the trimmed V and J ends, which lost 3 bases and 1 base, there was a span of 10 bases. The CDR3 runs to 15 residues. Per the germline V gene, CDR1 is SNHLY and CDR2 is FYNNEI. The CDR3 reads CASSDGRVSNQPQHF. The DNA for the CDR3 is TGTGCCAGCAGTGATGGCAGGGTGAGCAATCAGCCCCAGCATTTT.

This chain joins TRBV29-1 and TRBJ2-1; 8 positions agree with TRBD1. The germline V gene has CDR1 SQVTM and CDR2 ANQGSEA. CDR3 size: 14 residues. V dropped 2 bases and J dropped 1; count of bases not matched to a gene: 1. This chain's CDR3 is CSVERTGSYNEQFF. The DNA of the CDR3 is TGCAGCGTTGAACGGACAGGGTCCTACAATGAGCAGTTCTTC.

This rearrangement joins TRBV6-4 to TRBJ2-2; TRBD1 matches 8 bases. Germline CDR1 and CDR2: MRHNA and SNTAGT. This CDR3 region has 17 residues. The V segment lost 2 bases and the J segment 3 bases; nucleotides outside the gene matches: 8. The CDR3 loop reads CASSDPGQGVYTGELFF. The DNA of the CDR3 is TGTGCCAGCAGTGACCCCGGACAGGGAGTGTACACCGGGGAGCTGTTTTTT.

The chain employs TRBV19 and TRBJ2-7, with 10 bases that match TRBD1. Germline values: CDR1 LNHDA, CDR2 SQIVND (reference sequence). CDR3 length equals 16 residues. The ends lost 4 bases at V and 2 bases at J; junction bases unmatched: 8. The CDR3: CASSTPGTGAAYEQYF. The CDR3 DNA follows: TGTGCCAGTAGTACCCCCGGGACAGGGGCCGCCTACGAGCAGTACTTC.

The J gene is TRBJ1-2, the V gene TRBV15, with 8 bases matching TRBD1. J was trimmed by 8 bases and V by 2 bases; bases with no gene match: 13. Germline V gene sequence: CDR1 LNHNV, CDR2 YYDKDF (reference sequence). This CDR3 comprises 16 residues. CDR3: CATSRSGTGLNGGYTF. CDR3 nucleotide sequence: TGTGCCACCAGCAGATCGGGGACAGGATTGAACGGCGGCTACACCTTC.

V gene TRBV29-1 combines with J gene TRBJ1-5; D may be TRBD1 (5 bases). Germline lookup yields CDR1 SQVTM and CDR2 ANQGSEA. This CDR3 has 14 amino acids. The ends were cut back, 5 bases at V and 5 bases at J, with 16 bases in the middle. The CDR3, as DNA: TGCAGCGTTTCGCTGGGGCCCAATTATCAGCCCCAGCATTTT. Translation gives CSVSLGPNYQPQHF. Drawing the rest from reference TRBV29-1 and TRBJ1-5, the complete variable domain is SAVISQKPSRDICQRGTSLTIQCQVDSQVTMMFWYRQQPGQSLTLIATANQGSEATYESGFVIDKFPISRPNLTFSTLTVSNMSPEDSSIYLCSVSLGPNYQPQHFGDGTRLSIL.

V and J are TRBV27 and TRBJ1-1, with TRBD1 matching 7 bases. J gave up 8 bases and V 4 bases, and 10 bases lay outside the gene matches. Germline CDR1 is MNHEY and CDR2 is SMNVEV (reference sequence). The CDR3 runs to 14 residues. The CDR3, as DNA: TGTGCCAGCAGTTGGACAGGAAGAAGCTTCGAAGCTTTCTTT. This sequence encodes CASSWTGRSFEAFF.

The chain is built from TRBV2 and TRBJ1-5, with a tentative D call TRBD1 (5 bases). Trimming took 1 base from V and 1 from J, leaving 11 bases between them. CDR1 and CDR2 from the germline V gene are SNHLY and FYNNEI. The CDR3 spans 16 residues. CDR3 nucleotides: TGTGCCAGCAGTGAAGAGGTTAAGGGGAGCAATCAGCCCCAGCATTTT. Encoded protein: CASSEEVKGSNQPQHF.

The chain carries TRBV14 and TRBJ2-7, with 8 bases fitting TRBD2. CDR3 length equals 14 residues. Unmatched junction bases numbered 4, after V lost 4 bases and J lost 2 bases. Germline CDR1 and CDR2: SGHDN and FVKESK. CDR3 amino acids: CASSPGRVPYEQYF. CDR3 bases: TGTGCCAGCAGCCCCGGGAGGGTCCCCTACGAGCAGTACTTC.

This clone has only one observation. The chain employs TRBV2 and TRBJ1-2; D is possibly TRBD1 (6 bases). Looked up from germline, CDR1 is SNHLY and CDR2 is FYNNEI. V lost 6 bases to trimming and J lost 0 bases, with 17 bases between them. The CDR3 is 16 amino acids. CDR3 in DNA: TGTGCCAGCAGAGCCTCCGGGACATCTTCTAACTATGGCTACACCTTC. It specifies CASRASGTSSNYGYTF. Filled out from reference TRBV2 and TRBJ1-2, the complete variable domain reads EPEVTQTPSHQVTQMGQEVILRCVPISNHLYFYWYRQILGQKVEFLVSFYNNEISEKSEIFDDQFSVERPDGSNFTLKIRSTKLEDSAMYFCASRASGTSSNYGYTFGSGTRLTVV.

The chain joins TRBV19 to TRBJ2-6; 11 bases align to TRBD1. V lost 8 bases to trimming and J lost 3 bases; unmatched junction nucleotides: 6. Germline V gene lookup returns CDR1 LNHDA and CDR2 SQIVND (reference sequence). The CDR3 has 16 amino acids. The CDR3 nucleotides read TGTGCCAGTCACCCGGACAGGGGGCATGGGGCCAACGTCCTGACTTTC. Its protein product is CASHPDRGHGANVLTF.

The V gene is TRBV19, the J gene TRBJ1-1; no reliable D call. The CDR3 is 14 amino acids. Germline V gives CDR1 LNHDA, CDR2 SQIVND (reference sequence). Trimming shortened V by 6 bases and J by 1 base, and 12 bases separated the two germline ends. The CDR3 region has the DNA TGTGCCAGTAGGATGCGGGCGAAGAACACTGAAGCTTTCTTT. Its translation: CASRMRAKNTEAFF.

The J gene is TRBJ2-6, the V gene TRBV19, with 7 bases identical to TRBD1. The trim removed 5 bases at V and 2 bases at J, leaving 3 bases unmatched. This CDR3 is 15 amino acids long. Germline-derived CDR1 and CDR2 are LNHDA and SQIVND (reference sequence). The CDR3 nucleotides are TGTGCCAGTAGTCCTGACAGGGCTGGGGCCAACGTCCTGACTTTC. Residues: CASSPDRAGANVLTF.

This chain uses TRBV5-1 with TRBJ1-1; 7 bases match TRBD1. V trimming: 4 bases; J trimming: 8 bases; junction bases outside the gene matches: 11. The CDR3 is 14 residues long. CDR1 and CDR2 (germline): SGHRS, YFSETQ. CDR3: CASSLGTAGAEAFF. The DNA of the CDR3 is TGCGCCAGCAGCCTAGGGACAGCTGGTGCCGAAGCTTTCTTT.

V gene TRBV19 combines with J gene TRBJ1-1; D unresolved. Trimming took 1 base from V and 0 from J, leaving 6 bases between them. The CDR3 has 14 amino acids. Germline loops: CDR1 LNHDA, CDR2 SQIVND (reference sequence). CDR3 DNA sequence: TGTGCCAGTAGTATAGTCGCTATGAACACTGAAGCTTTCTTT. It codes for CASSIVAMNTEAFF.

The chain uses TRBV29-1 and TRBJ2-3; D might be TRBD1 (6 bases). This CDR3 comprises 12 residues. Germline V gene sequence: CDR1 SQVTM, CDR2 ANQGSEA. V was shortened by 2 bases and J by 6 bases, with 9 bases between the two germline ends. The CDR3 is CSVELGADTQYF. CDR3 bases: TGCAGCGTTGAATTGGGGGCTGATACGCAGTATTTT.

V usage is TRBV5-1 and J usage is TRBJ2-7; 11 bases are shared with TRBD2. Germline V lookup: CDR1 SGHRS, CDR2 YFSETQ. CDR3 length: 17 amino acids. Trimming at V came to 4 bases and at J to 1 base, leaving 10 bases not matched to a gene. The CDR3 is CASSAYPGLAESYEQYF. The DNA of the CDR3 is TGCGCCAGCAGCGCCTACCCGGGACTAGCGGAGTCCTACGAGCAGTACTTC.

V usage is TRBV10-1 and J usage is TRBJ2-7, with 8 bases that match TRBD1. V lost 4 bases, J lost 6 bases, and 5 bases stayed unmatched. CDR1 WNHNN and CDR2 SYGVQD come from the germline V gene (reference sequence). There are 13 residues in the CDR3. CDR3 region: CASSGTGWSEQYF. In DNA, the CDR3 is TGCGCCAGCAGTGGGACAGGGTGGTCCGAGCAGTACTTC.

The chain joins TRBV27 to TRBJ1-1; D is unclear. In germline, CDR1 is MNHEY, CDR2 SMNVEV (reference sequence). The V gene lost 7 bases and the J gene lost 3 bases, with 12 bases spanning the gap. The CDR3 sequence is 13 residues long. CDR3 protein: CASTGMGHTEAFF. In DNA, the CDR3 is TGTGCCAGCACGGGTATGGGTCACACTGAAGCTTTCTTT.

The V gene is TRBV6-1, the J gene TRBJ1-1; 10 bases agree with TRBD1. The CDR3 consists of 15 residues. The ends lost 5 bases at V and 1 base at J; junction bases unmatched: 4. The V gene's germline CDR1 is MNHNS and CDR2 SASEGT. The CDR3 DNA is TGTGCCAGCAGTCCATGGACAGGGGGGAACACTGAAGCTTTCTTT. Translated, it gives CASSPWTGGNTEAFF.

Only one count was recorded for this clone. The genes are TRBV7-3 and TRBJ2-3, with TRBD2 matching over 9 bases. Germline-derived CDR1 and CDR2 are SGHTA and FQGTGA. The ends lost 0 bases at V and 4 bases at J; junction bases unmatched: 2. CDR3 length equals 15 residues. CDR3 amino acids: CASSLTSGSPDTQYF. The DNA of the CDR3 is TGTGCCAGCAGCTTAACTAGCGGGAGTCCAGATACGCAGTATTTT.

This chain joins TRBV27 and TRBJ2-1; TRBD2 aligns across 11 bases. The ends lost 5 bases at V and 6 bases at J; junction bases unmatched: 9. Germline CDR1 and CDR2: MNHEY and SMNVEV (reference sequence). This CDR3 is built from 16 residues. CDR3: CASSVLSGGAVNEQFF. For the CDR3, the DNA is TGTGCCAGCAGTGTTCTTAGCGGGGGGGCCGTCAATGAGCAGTTCTTC.

This rearrangement joins TRBV18 to TRBJ2-2, with 8 positions matching TRBD1. The CDR3 is 15 residues long. Losses at the gene ends were 6 bases for V and 1 base for J; bases not matched to a gene: 4. Germline values: CDR1 KGHSH, CDR2 LQKENI. The CDR3 sequence is CASSSGTGNTGELFF. Written as DNA, the CDR3 is TGTGCCAGCTCTTCCGGGACAGGGAACACCGGGGAGCTGTTTTTT.

V usage is TRBV2 and J usage is TRBJ2-2, with D possibly TRBD1 on 6 matching bases. Looked up from germline, CDR1 is SNHLY and CDR2 is FYNNEI. V was shortened by 4 bases and J by 6 bases, with 12 bases between the two germline ends. The CDR3 loop spans 14 amino acids. CDR3 amino acids: CASSVGRGSGELFF. The CDR3 DNA follows: TGTGCCAGCAGTGTTGGCAGGGGATCCGGGGAGCTGTTTTTT. Full variable domain (rest looked up from reference TRBV2 and TRBJ2-2): EPEVTQTPSHQVTQMGQEVILRCVPISNHLYFYWYRQILGQKVEFLVSFYNNEISEKSEIFDDQFSVERPDGSNFTLKIRSTKLEDSAMYFCASSVGRGSGELFFGEGSRLTVL.